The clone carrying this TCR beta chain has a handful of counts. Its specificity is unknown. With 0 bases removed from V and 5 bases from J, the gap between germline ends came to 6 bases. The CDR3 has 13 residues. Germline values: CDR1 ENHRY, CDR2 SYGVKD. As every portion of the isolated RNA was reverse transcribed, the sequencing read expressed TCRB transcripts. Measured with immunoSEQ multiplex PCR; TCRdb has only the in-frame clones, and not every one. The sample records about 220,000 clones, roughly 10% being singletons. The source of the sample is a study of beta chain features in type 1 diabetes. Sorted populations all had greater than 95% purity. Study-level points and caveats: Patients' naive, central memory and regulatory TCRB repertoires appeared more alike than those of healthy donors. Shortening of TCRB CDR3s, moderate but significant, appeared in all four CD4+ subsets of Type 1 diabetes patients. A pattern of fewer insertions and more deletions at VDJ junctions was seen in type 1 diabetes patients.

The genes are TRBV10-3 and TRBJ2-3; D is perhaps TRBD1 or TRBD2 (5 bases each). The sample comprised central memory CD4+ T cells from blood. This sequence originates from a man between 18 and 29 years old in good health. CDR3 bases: TGTGCCATCAGTGAGTCGGGACGAGATACGCAGTATTTT. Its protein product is CAISESGRDTQYF.